This T cell receptor (beta chain) was found in a study of monozygotic twins with inflammatory bowel disease. In regard to this clonotype: Its matching antigen is unknown.

Study results and limitations: Among the T cells, different subtypes could not be distinguished.

Both the TCRalpha cDNA and the TCRbeta cDNA were taken through two nested PCRs, lasting approximately 16 and 9 cycles. TCRdb reprocessed the 5' RACE reads, keeping one entry per CDR3 protein, no DNA. With a few hundred thousand distinct CDR3 sequences in the sample, the ten largest clones hold around 2.3%. Per germline, CDR1 ENHRY and CDR2 SYGVKD. The CDR3 sequence is 15 residues long. The chain employs TRBV10-3 and TRBJ1-5; the TRBD1 assignment by TCRdb is unverifiable without DNA. The sequence came from a human donor with ulcerative colitis or Crohn's disease, or a healthy co-twin of an affected twin (not recorded which). The source material was blood. CDR3 in amino acids: CAISESGGSNQPQHF.